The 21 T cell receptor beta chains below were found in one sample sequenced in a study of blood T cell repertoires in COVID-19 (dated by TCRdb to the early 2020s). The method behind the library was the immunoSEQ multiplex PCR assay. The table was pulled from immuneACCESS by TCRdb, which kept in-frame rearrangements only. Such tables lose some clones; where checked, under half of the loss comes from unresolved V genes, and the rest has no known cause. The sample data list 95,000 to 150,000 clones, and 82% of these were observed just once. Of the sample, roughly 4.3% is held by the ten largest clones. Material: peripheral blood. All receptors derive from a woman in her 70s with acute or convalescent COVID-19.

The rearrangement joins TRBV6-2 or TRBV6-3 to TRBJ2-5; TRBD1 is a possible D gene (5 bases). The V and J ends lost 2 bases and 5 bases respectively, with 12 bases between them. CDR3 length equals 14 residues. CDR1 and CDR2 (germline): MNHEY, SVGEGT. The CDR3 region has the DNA TGTGCCAGCAGTTACGCAGGGTTCGGGGAGACCCAGTACTTC. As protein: CASSYAGFGETQYF.

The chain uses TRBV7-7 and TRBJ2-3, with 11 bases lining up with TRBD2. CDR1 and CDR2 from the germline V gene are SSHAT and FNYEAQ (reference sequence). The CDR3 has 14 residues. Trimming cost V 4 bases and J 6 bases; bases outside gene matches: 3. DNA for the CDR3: TGTGCCAGCAGCTCTAGCGGGGGGACGGATACGCAGTATTTT. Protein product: CASSSSGGTDTQYF.

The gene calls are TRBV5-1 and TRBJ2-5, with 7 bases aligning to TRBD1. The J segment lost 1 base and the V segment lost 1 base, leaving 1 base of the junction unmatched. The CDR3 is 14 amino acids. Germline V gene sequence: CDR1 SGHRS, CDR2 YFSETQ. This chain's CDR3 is CASSLSGGQETQYF. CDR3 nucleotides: TGCGCCAGCAGCTTGTCAGGGGGCCAAGAGACCCAGTACTTC.

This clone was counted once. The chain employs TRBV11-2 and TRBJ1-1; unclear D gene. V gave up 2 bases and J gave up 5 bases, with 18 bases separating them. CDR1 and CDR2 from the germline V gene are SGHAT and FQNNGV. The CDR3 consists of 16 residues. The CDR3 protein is CASSLNSISMRTEAFF. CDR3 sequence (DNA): TGTGCCAGCAGCTTAAATTCCATCTCAATGAGGACTGAAGCTTTCTTT.

The CDR3 DNA reads as TGTGCCAGCAGCTTATCCAGCCCGGGGGGCTTGGGAAATTCACCCCTCCACTTT. Amino acid sequence: CASSLSSPGGLGNSPLHF. The chain links TRBV11-2 to TRBJ1-6, with D tentatively TRBD1 (6 bases). There are 18 residues in the CDR3. Germline V gene lookup returns CDR1 SGHAT and CDR2 FQNNGV. V dropped 2 bases and J dropped 7 bases, with 21 bases sitting between them.

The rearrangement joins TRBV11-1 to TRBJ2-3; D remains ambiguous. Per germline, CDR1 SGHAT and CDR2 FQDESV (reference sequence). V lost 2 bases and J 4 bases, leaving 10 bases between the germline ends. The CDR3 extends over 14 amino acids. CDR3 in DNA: TGTGCCAGCAGCTTAAGCTCTTCGGCAGATACGCAGTATTTT. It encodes CASSLSSSADTQYF.

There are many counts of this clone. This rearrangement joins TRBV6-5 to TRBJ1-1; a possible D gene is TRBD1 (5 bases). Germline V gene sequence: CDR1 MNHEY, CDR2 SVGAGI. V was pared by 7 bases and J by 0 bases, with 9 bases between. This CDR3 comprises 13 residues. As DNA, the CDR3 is TGTGCCAGCAAGACAGCCATGAACACTGAAGCTTTCTTT. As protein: CASKTAMNTEAFF.

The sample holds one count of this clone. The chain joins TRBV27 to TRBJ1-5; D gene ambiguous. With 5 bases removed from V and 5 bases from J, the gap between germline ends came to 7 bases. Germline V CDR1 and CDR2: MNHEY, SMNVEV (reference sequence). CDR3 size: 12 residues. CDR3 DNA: TGTGCCAGCAGTGCCACAGATCAGCCCCAGCATTTT. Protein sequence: CASSATDQPQHF.

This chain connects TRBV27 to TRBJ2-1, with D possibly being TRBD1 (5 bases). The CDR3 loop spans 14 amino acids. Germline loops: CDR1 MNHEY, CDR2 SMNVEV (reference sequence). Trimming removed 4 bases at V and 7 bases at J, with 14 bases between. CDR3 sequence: CASSSLGRANEQFF. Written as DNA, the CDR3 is TGTGCCAGCAGTTCTCTGGGCAGGGCAAATGAGCAGTTCTTC.

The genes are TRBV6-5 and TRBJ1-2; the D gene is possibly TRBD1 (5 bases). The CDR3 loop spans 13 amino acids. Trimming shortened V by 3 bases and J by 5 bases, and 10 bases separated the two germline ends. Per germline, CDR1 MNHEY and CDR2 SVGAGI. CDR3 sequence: CASSYGRAYGYTF. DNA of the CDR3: TGTGCCAGCAGTTATGGCAGGGCATATGGCTACACCTTC.

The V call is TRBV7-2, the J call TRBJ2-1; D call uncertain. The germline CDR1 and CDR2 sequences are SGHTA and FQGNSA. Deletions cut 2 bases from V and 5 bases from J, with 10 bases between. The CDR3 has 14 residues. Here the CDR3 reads CASSLLGLHNEQFF. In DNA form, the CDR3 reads TGTGCCAGCAGCTTACTTGGGCTGCACAATGAGCAGTTCTTC.

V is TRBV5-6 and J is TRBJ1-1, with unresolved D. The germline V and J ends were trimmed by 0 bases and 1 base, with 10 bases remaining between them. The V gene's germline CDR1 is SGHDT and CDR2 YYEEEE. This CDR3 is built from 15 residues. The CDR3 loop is CASSLAVSWNTEAFF. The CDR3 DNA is TGTGCCAGCAGCTTGGCCGTGAGTTGGAACACTGAAGCTTTCTTT.

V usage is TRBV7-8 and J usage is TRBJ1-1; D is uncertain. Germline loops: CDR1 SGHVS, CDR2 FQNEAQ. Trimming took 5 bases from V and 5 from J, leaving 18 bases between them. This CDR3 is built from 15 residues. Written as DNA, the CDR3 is TGTGCCAGCAGCCAAGGAGAGGCCCTACGGACTGAAGCTTTCTTT. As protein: CASSQGEALRTEAFF.

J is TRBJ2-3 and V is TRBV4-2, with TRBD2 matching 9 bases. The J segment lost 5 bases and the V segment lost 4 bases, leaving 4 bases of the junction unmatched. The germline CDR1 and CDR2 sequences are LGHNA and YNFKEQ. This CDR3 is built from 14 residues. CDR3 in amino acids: CASSPGLARDTQYF. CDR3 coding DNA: TGTGCCAGCAGCCCAGGACTAGCGAGAGATACGCAGTATTTT.

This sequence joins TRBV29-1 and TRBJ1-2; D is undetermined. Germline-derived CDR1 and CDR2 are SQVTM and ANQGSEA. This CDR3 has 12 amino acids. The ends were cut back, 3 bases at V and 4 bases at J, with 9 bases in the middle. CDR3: CSVDETRYGYTF. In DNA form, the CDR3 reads TGCAGCGTTGATGAGACACGCTATGGCTACACCTTC.

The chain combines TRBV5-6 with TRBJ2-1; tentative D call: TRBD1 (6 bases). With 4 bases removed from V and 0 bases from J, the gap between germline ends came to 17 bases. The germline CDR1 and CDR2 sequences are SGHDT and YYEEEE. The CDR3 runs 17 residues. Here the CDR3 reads CASSPDGTTSSYNEQFF. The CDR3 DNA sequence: TGTGCCAGCAGCCCGGACGGGACAACGAGCTCCTACAATGAGCAGTTCTTC.

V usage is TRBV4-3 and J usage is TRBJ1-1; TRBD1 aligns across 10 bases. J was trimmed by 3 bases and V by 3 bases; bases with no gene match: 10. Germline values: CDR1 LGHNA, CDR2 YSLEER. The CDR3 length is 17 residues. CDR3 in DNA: TGCGCCAGCAGCCACAAATCGGCGGGACAGGGGCACACTGAAGCTTTCTTT. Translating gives CASSHKSAGQGHTEAFF.

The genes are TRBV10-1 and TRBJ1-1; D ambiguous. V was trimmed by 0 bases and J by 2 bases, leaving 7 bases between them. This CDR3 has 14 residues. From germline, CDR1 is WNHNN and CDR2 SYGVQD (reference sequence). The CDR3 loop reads CASSESPENTEAFF. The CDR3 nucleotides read TGCGCCAGCAGTGAGTCCCCAGAAAACACTGAAGCTTTCTTT.

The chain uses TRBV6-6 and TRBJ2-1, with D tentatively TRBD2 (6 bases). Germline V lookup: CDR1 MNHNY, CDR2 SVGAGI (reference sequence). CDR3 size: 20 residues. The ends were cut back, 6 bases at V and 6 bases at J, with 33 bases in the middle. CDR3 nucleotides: TGTGCCAGCAGCCTACCCCCTACTCGGCAACCGGGACTTGCCCTCAATGAGCAGTTCTTC. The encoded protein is CASSLPPTRQPGLALNEQFF.

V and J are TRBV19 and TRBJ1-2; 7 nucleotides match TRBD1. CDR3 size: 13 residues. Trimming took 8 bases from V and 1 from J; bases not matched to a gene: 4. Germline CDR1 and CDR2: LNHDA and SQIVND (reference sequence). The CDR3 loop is CASRDSHNYGYTF. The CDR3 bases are TGTGCCAGTCGGGACAGCCATAACTATGGCTACACCTTC.

In DNA, the CDR3 is TGTGCCAGCAGCTTAGCTAGCGGGACTACAGATACGCAGTATTTT. Translated: CASSLASGTTDTQYF. The chain couples TRBV7-3 to TRBJ2-3, with 9 bases fitting TRBD2. In germline, CDR1 is SGHTA, CDR2 FQGTGA. Trimming took 2 bases from V and 3 from J; bases not matched to a gene: 3. This CDR3 comprises 15 residues.